This T cell receptor beta chain stems from a study of CD8 T cells in Susac syndrome. As regards this clonotype: The antigen remains unidentified.

Study conclusions and caveats: It was acknowledged by the study that relatively few individuals were included in its TCR sequencing and HLA analysis.

Sequencing of TCR beta, carried out with a high-throughput approach, was applied to CD8+ and CD4+ T cells from the blood. Random hexamers were used to reverse transcribe roughly 0.45 to 1 ug of RNA. TCRdb reprocessed the immunoSEQ multiplex PCR reads via MiXCR and lists one record per CDR3 protein. This sample has about 300,000 distinct CDR3 sequences; 70% to 90% occur once, and the top ten carry around 0.21%. V shed 2 bases and J shed 5 bases, with 15 bases lying between them. The CDR3 consists of 15 residues. CDR1 and CDR2 (germline): SGDLS, YYNGEE. Source material: CD8+ T cells from PBMCs. This clonotype was sampled from a human donor with multiple sclerosis. The chain uses TRBV9 and TRBJ2-3; possible D gene TRBD2, 6 bases. CDR3 protein: CASSVSGGPKDTQYF. CDR3 in DNA: TGTGCCAGCAGCGTCTCAGGAGGGCCAAAAGATACGCAGTATTTT.